This section outlines one TCR beta chain sequence together with its context. This sample is drawn from a study of blood T cell repertoires in COVID-19. On the study more broadly: From the United States, Italy and Spain came samples of acute and convalescent COVID-19.

Authors' processing steps: Cell counts per sample came from amplifying reference gene primers. The repertoire was sequenced with immunoSEQ multiplex PCR; TCRdb's copy has only in-frame clones and lacks some. Clone size and V and J calls were adopted from that table, with D and trimming inferred from the DNA. The data hold tens of thousands of clones, with roughly four fifths observed a single time. The CDR3 totals 16 residues. V lost 4 bases and J 5 bases, leaving 21 bases between the germline ends. The germline gives CDR1 SGHDN, CDR2 FVKESK. The chain uses TRBV14 and TRBJ2-7; TRBD1 might be the D (5 bases). This sequence was found in a man aged 70-80 years with active COVID-19. The sample comprised peripheral blood. The CDR3 sequence: CASSPMMGRTLNEQYF. The DNA for the CDR3 is TGTGCCAGCAGCCCCATGATGGGGCGGACACTGAACGAGCAGTACTTC. Full variable domain (missing parts from reference TRBV14 and TRBJ2-7): EAGVTQFPSHSVIEKGQTVTLRCDPISGHDNLYWYRRVMGKEIKFLLHFVKESKQDESGMPNNRFLAERTGGTYSTLKVQPAELEDSGVYFCASSPMMGRTLNEQYFGPGTRLTVT.